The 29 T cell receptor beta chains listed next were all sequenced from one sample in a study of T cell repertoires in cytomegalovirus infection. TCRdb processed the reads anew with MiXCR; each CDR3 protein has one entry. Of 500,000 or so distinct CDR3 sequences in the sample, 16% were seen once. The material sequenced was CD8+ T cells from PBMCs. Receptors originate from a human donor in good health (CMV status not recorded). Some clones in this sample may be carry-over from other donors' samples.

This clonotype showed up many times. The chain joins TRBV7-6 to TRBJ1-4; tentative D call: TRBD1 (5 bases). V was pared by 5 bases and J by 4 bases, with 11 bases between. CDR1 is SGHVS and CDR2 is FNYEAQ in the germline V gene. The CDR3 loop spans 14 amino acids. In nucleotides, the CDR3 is TGTGCCAGCAGCCCTGTGGGGGGTAATGAAAAACTGTTTTTT. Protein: CASSPVGGNEKLFF.

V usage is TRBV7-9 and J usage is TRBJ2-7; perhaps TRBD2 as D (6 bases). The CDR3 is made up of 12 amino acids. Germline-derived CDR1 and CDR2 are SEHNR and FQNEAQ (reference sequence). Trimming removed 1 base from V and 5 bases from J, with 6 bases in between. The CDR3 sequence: CASSLVADEQYF. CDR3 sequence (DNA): TGTGCCAGCAGCTTAGTAGCGGACGAGCAGTACTTC. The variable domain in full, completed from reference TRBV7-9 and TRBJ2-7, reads DTGVSQNPRHKITKRGQNVTFRCDPISEHNRLYWYRQTLGQGPEFLTYFQNEAQLEKSRLLSDRFSAERPKGSFSTLEIQRTEQGDSAMYLCASSLVADEQYFGPGTRLTVT.

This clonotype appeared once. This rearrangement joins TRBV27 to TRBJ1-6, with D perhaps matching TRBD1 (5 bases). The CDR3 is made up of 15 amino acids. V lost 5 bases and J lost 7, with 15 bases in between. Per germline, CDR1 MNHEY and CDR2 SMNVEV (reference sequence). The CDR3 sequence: CASSTRGRENSPLHF. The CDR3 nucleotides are TGTGCCAGCAGTACCCGGGGACGGGAGAATTCACCCCTCCACTTT.

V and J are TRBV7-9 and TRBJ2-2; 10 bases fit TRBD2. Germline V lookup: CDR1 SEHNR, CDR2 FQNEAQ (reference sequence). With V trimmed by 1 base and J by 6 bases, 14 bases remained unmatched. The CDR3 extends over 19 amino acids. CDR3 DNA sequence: TGTGCCAGCAGCTTAGTTCTCCAGGGGGGACTAGCGTTATCCGGGGAGCTGTTTTTT. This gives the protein CASSLVLQGGLALSGELFF.

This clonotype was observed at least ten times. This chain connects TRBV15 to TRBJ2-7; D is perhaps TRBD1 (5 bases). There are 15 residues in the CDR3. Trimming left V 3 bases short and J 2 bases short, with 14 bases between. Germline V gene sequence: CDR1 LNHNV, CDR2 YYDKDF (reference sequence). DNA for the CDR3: TGTGCCACCAGCAGCTCCTTACAGGCCACCTACGAGCAGTACTTC. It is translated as CATSSSLQATYEQYF.

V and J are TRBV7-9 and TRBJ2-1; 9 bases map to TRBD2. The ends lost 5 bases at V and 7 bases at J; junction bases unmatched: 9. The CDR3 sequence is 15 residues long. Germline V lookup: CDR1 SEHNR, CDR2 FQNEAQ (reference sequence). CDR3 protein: CASSRSGGGENEQFF. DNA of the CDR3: TGTGCCAGCAGCCGTAGCGGGGGAGGTGAAAATGAGCAGTTCTTC. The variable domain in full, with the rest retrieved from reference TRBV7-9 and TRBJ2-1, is DTGVSQNPRHKITKRGQNVTFRCDPISEHNRLYWYRQTLGQGPEFLTYFQNEAQLEKSRLLSDRFSAERPKGSFSTLEIQRTEQGDSAMYLCASSRSGGGENEQFFGPGTRLTVL.

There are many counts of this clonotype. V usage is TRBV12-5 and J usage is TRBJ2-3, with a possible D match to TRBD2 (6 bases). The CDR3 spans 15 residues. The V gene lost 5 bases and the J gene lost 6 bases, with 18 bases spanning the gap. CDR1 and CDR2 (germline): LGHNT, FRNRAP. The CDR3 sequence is CASGTSTGLWDTQYF. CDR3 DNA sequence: TGTGCTAGTGGTACCTCTACGGGACTTTGGGATACGCAGTATTTT.

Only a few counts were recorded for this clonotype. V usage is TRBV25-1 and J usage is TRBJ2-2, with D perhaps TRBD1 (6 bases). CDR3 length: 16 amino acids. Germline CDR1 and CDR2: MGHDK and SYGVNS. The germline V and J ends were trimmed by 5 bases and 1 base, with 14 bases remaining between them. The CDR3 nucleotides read TGTGCCAGCAGTCTTGGGGGCCGCCAGAACACCGGGGAGCTGTTTTTT. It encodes CASSLGGRQNTGELFF.

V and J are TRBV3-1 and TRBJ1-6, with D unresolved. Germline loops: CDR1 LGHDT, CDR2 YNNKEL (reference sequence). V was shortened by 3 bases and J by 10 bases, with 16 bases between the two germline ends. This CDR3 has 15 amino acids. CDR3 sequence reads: CASSQVSDIRSPLHF. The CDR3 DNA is TGTGCCAGCAGCCAGGTATCCGACATCCGGTCACCCCTCCACTTT.

The CDR3 DNA reads as TGTGCCAGCAGTGCTGTAGCGGGTGGAAGACTTGAAGCTTTCTTT. It specifies CASSAVAGGRLEAFF. The V and J genes are TRBV2 and TRBJ1-1; no reliable D call. The germline V and J ends were trimmed by 4 bases and 7 bases, with 19 bases remaining between them. Germline V lookup: CDR1 SNHLY, CDR2 FYNNEI. The CDR3 contains 15 residues.

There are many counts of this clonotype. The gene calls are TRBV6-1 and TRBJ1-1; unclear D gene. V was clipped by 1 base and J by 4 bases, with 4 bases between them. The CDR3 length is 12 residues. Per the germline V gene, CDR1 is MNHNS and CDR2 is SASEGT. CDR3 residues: CASSEEGTEAFF. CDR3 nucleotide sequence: TGTGCCAGCAGTGAAGAGGGCACTGAAGCTTTCTTT.

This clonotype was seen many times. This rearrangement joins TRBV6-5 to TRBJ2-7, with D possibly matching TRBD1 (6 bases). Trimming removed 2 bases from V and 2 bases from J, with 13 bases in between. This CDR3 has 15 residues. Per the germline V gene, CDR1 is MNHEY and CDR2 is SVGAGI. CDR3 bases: TGTGCCAGCAGTTACAGGTTCGGACAGACCTACGAGCAGTACTTC. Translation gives CASSYRFGQTYEQYF.

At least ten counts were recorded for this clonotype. The CDR3 sequence is CASSLGWGQGASSSYNEQFF. The CDR3 nucleotides read TGTGCCAGCAGCTTAGGGTGGGGACAGGGGGCGAGTAGCTCCTACAATGAGCAGTTCTTC. The chain links TRBV7-6 to TRBJ2-1; 12 bases align to TRBD1. The CDR3 runs 20 residues. V was pared by 1 base and J by 0 bases, with 10 bases of the junction left unmatched. The germline V gene encodes CDR1 SGHVS and CDR2 FNYEAQ.

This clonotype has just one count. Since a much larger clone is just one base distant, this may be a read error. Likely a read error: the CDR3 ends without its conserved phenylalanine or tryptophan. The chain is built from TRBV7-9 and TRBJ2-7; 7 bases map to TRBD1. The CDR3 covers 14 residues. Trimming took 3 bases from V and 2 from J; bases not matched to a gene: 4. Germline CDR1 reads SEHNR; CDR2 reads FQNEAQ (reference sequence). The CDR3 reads CASSLGQSPYEQYY. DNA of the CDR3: TGTGCCAGCAGCTTGGGACAGTCCCCCTACGAGCAGTACTAC.

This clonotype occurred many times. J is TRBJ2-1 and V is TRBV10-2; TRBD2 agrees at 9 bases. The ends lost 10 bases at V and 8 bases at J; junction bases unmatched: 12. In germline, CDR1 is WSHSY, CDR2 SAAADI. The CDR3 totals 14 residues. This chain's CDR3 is CATFGAGGLDEQFF. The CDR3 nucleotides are TGCGCCACCTTCGGCGCGGGGGGGCTCGATGAGCAGTTCTTC.

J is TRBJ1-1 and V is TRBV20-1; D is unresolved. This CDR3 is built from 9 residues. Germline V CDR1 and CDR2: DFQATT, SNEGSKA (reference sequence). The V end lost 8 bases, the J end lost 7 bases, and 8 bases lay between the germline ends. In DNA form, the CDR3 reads TGCAGTCTTCCGGGTGAAGCTTTCTTT. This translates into CSLPGEAFF.

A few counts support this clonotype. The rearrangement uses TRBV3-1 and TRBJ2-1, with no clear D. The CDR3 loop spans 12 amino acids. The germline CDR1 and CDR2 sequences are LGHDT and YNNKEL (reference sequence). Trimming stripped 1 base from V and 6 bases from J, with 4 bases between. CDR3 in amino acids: CASSQVANEQFF. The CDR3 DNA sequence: TGTGCCAGCAGCCAAGTCGCCAATGAGCAGTTCTTC.

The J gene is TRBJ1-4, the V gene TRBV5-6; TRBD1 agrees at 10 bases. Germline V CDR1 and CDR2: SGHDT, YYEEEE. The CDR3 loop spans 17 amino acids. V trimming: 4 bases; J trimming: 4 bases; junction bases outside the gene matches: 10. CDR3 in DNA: TGTGCCAGCAGCCTCCGGGACAGGGGCGCCATTAATGAAAAACTGTTTTTT. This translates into CASSLRDRGAINEKLFF.

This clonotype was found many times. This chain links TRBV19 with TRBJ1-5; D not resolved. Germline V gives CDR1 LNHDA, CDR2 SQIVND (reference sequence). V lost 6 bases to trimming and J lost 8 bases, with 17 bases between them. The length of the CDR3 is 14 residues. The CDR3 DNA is TGTGCCAGTAGCCTAGCCAGGCTTAATGAGCCCCAGCATTTT. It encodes CASSLARLNEPQHF.

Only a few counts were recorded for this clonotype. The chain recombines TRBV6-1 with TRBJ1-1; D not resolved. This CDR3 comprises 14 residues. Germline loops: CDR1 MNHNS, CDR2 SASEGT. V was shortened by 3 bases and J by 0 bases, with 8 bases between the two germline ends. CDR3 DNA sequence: TGTGCCAGCAGTGATATAGATTTGAACACTGAAGCTTTCTTT. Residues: CASSDIDLNTEAFF.

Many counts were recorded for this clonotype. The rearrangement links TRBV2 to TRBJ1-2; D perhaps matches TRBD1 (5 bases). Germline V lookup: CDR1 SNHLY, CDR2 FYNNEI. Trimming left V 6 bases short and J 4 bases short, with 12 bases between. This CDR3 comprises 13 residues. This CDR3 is CASSGGLFYGYTF. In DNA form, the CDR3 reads TGTGCCAGCAGCGGGGGATTATTCTATGGCTACACCTTC. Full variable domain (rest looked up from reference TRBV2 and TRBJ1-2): EPEVTQTPSHQVTQMGQEVILRCVPISNHLYFYWYRQILGQKVEFLVSFYNNEISEKSEIFDDQFSVERPDGSNFTLKIRSTKLEDSAMYFCASSGGLFYGYTFGSGTRLTVV.

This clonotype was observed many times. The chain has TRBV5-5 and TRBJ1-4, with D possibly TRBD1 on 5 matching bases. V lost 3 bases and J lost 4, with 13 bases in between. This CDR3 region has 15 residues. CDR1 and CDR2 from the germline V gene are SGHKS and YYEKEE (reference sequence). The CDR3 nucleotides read TGTGCCAGCAGCTCCTCGGGGACGGGTAATGAAAAACTGTTTTTT. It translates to CASSSSGTGNEKLFF.

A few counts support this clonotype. CDR3 in DNA: TGTGCCAGTAGTATAATCCCAGGGACGGGAGGCTACACCTTC. Translation: CASSIIPGTGGYTF. The J gene is TRBJ1-2, the V gene TRBV19; D possibly corresponds to TRBD1 (5 bases). CDR1 is LNHDA, CDR2 SQIVND, per germline (reference sequence). CDR3 length equals 14 residues. The V end was cut by 2 bases, the J end by 8 bases, with 15 bases between.

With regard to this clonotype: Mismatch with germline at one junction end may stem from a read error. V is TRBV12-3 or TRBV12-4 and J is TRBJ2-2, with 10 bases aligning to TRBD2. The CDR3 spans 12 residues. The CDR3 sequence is CASSPGTSERLF. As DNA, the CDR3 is TGTGCCAGCAGTCCGGGGACTAGCGAGCGGCTTTTT.

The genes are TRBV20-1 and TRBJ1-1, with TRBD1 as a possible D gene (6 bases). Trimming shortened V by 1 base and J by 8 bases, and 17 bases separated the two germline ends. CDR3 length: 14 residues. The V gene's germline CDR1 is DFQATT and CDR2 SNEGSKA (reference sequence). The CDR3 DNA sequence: TGCAGTGCTAGAGGATCAGGGCGCGGACAGGAAGCTTTCTTT. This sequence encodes CSARGSGRGQEAFF.

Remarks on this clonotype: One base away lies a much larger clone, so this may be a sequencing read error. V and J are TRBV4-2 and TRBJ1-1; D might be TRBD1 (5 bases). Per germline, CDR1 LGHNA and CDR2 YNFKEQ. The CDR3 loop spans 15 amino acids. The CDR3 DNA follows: TGTGTCAGCAGCCATTCAGGTCAGGGATACACTGAAGCTTTCTTT. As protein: CVSSHSGQGYTEAFF.

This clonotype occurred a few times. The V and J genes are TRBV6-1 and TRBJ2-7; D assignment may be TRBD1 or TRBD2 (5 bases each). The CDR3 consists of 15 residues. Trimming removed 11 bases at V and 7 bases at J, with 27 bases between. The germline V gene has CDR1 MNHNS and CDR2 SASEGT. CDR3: CASALRGVTTGEQYF. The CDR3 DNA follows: TGTGCCTCGGCATTGAGGGGCGTAACCACCGGGGAGCAGTACTTC.

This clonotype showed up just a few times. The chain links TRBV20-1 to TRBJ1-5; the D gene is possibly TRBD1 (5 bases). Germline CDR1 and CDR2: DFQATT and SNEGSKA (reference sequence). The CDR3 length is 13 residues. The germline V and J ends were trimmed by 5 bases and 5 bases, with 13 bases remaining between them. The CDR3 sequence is CSALRDGDQPQHF. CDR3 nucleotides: TGCAGTGCTCTTAGGGACGGAGATCAGCCCCAGCATTTT.

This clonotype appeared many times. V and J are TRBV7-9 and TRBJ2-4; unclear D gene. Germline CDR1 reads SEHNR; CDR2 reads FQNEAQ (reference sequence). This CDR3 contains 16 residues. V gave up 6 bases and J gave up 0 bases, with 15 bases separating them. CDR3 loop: CASSRASGPAKNIQYF. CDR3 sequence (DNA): TGTGCCAGCAGTCGGGCTTCGGGCCCAGCCAAAAACATTCAGTACTTC.